The 5 T cell receptor beta chains reported below all come from one sample, sequenced in a study of blood T cell repertoires in COVID-19. The table came from immunoSEQ multiplex PCR; TCRdb's copy has only in-frame clones and leaves some out. Of 250,000 to 350,000 clones listed, about four fifths are singletons. Sequenced: peripheral blood. The receptors come from a human donor with COVID-19, enrolled during active disease. The donor label of this sample is uncertain.

The chain recombines TRBV27 with TRBJ2-3, with D perhaps TRBD2 (5 bases). Per the germline V gene, CDR1 is MNHEY and CDR2 is SMNVEV (reference sequence). This CDR3 comprises 14 residues. Trimming shortened V by 2 bases and J by 4 bases, and 10 bases separated the two germline ends. DNA of the CDR3: TGTGCCAGCAGTTTAGTTTTGCGGGCAGATACGCAGTATTTT. Protein product: CASSLVLRADTQYF.

The chain uses TRBV7-2 and TRBJ2-1; 7 positions agree with TRBD1. This CDR3 spans 14 amino acids. Germline V lookup: CDR1 SGHTA, CDR2 FQGNSA. The CDR3 reads CARPGTASYNEQFF. The CDR3 DNA reads TGTGCTCGTCCCGGGACAGCCTCCTACAATGAGCAGTTCTTC.

This rearrangement joins TRBV28 to TRBJ1-5, with D unresolved. The CDR3 extends over 14 amino acids. CDR1 and CDR2 (germline): MDHEN, SYDVKM. Trimming cost V 6 bases and J 7 bases, with 16 bases left between them. The CDR3 region is CASSPALGGQPQHF. The CDR3 DNA is TGTGCCAGCAGCCCAGCCCTAGGCGGACAGCCCCAGCATTTT.

With respect to this clone: This specimen includes other DNA sequences encoding the same CDR3. V and J are TRBV12-3 or TRBV12-4 and TRBJ1-6; TRBD1 matches 7 bases. This CDR3 is 13 amino acids long. V was pared by 4 bases and J by 7 bases, with 1 base of the junction left unmatched. The CDR3 bases are TGTGCCAGCAGTTCACAGGGGAATTCACCCCTCCACTTT. Translated, it gives CASSSQGNSPLHF.

This clone was seen a few times. The chain has TRBV19 and TRBJ2-2; 11 bases line up with TRBD1. The V and J ends lost 6 bases and 4 bases, in that order; junction bases with no gene match: 4. The CDR3 runs to 15 residues. The V gene's germline CDR1 is LNHDA and CDR2 SQIVND (reference sequence). The CDR3, as DNA: TGTGCCAGTAGATGGGGACAGGGGGTCACCGGGGAGCTGTTTTTT. Protein product: CASRWGQGVTGELFF.